This T cell receptor beta chain was profiled in a study of blood T cell repertoires in COVID-19 (dated by TCRdb to 2018 to 2021). Turning to the overall study: Samples covering the acute and convalescent phases of COVID-19 were provided by collaborators in the United States, Italy and Spain. HLA class I and class II types, where available, came from metadata supplied by the sample provider rather than from assay-based typing. The samples were drawn from the first 160 participants of the ongoing ImmuneRACE study and from roughly 1,300 subjects provided by 6 global collaborators. Nearly every sample came with metadata listing a de-identified subject ID, COVID-19 status, age in years and sex. A freely available public database, intended as a resource for researchers studying the immune response to SARS-CoV-2, is where the repertoires were released. The material from the prospective study consisted of cDNA or gDNA derived from T cells, B-cell-depleted T cells, or PBMCs. Deeply sampled blood TCRbeta repertoires from subjects exposed to, actively infected with, or recovered from COVID-19 were included in the dataset.

Each collaborating institution followed its own protocols to collect whole blood in K2EDTA tubes. For TCRbeta analysis, collaborators shipped samples in one of three forms: frozen whole blood, isolated PBMCs, or DNA extracted from either of those sample types. General findings and caveats noted by the study authors: How much clinical and demographic metadata was included differed by source and by participant, and the metadata was provided uncurated.

CDR1 and CDR2, looked up from the germline V gene (reference sequence), are LNHDA and SQIVND. Relative to germline, V is 4 bases shorter and J is 2 bases shorter, with 9 bases between their ends. From its cysteine to its phenylalanine, the CDR3 spans 14 amino acids. The DNA shown is the 42-base CDR3, in frame from base 1. To note about this clone: Its antigen is currently not known. The record has no base qualities; no much larger clone is one base away.

TCRbeta CDR3 regions were amplified from genomic DNA using the immunoSEQ Assay, a bias-controlled multiplex PCR. Per the original workflow: Within the assay, amplification of reference gene primers was used to estimate how many nucleated cells each sample contained. To quantify the absolute abundance of each unique TCRbeta CDR3 rearrangement, sequence reads were collapsed and filtered. Productive Simpson clonality was computed per sample as the square root of Simpson's diversity index over productive rearrangements. TCRdb retrieved this table from immuneACCESS and kept in-frame rearrangements only. Not all clones are present; in checked studies, unresolved V genes account for under half, and no reason is known for the remainder. V and J calls and clone size are copied from that table; D and trimming were computed from the DNA. The sample records 75,000 to 80,000 clones, about 90% of which are singletons. The ten largest make up about 6% of the sample.

Sequenced input: peripheral blood. The source of this sequence is a human donor in a cohort sampled during active COVID-19. The chain couples TRBV19 to TRBJ1-5, and the D gene may be TRBD1, 5 bases matching. The DNA sequence is given as TGTGCCAGTAGTACAGAGACAGGCAATCAGCCCCAGCATTTT. Its translation reads: CASSTETGNQPQHF. The full variable domain, completed from the reference TRBV19 and TRBJ1-5 proteins outside the CDR3, reads DGGITQSPKYLFRKEGQNVTLSCEQNLNHDAMYWYRQDPGQGLRLIYYSQIVNDFQKGDIAEGYSVSREKKESFPLTVTSAQKNPTAFYLCASSTETGNQPQHFGDGTRLSIL.